This entry lists 9 T cell receptor beta chains sequenced from one sample in a study of T cells in tuberculosis. Time point in this sample: new active TB diagnosis, blood taken before or within 7 days of starting treatment. Here immunoSEQ multiplex PCR was the method, and the copy in TCRdb shows in-frame clones only, minus some. The repertoire holds around 30,000 clones, with roughly 82% as singletons. Source: PBMCs, taken at tuberculosis diagnosis. Receptors originate from an adult with tuberculosis.

In this sample, this clone turned up a few times. This rearrangement joins TRBV2 to TRBJ2-6; 7 positions match TRBD1. V shed 3 bases, J shed 2 bases, and the junction held 4 bases outside the gene matches. Germline CDR1 is SNHLY and CDR2 is FYNNEI. The CDR3 contains 16 residues. For the CDR3, the DNA is TGTGCCAGCAGTGACCGTACAGGGGCTGGGGCCAACGTCCTGACTTTC. Amino acids: CASSDRTGAGANVLTF.

V is TRBV9 and J is TRBJ1-4; TRBD1 is a possible D gene (6 bases). The germline V and J ends were trimmed by 4 bases and 4 bases, with 14 bases remaining between them. Germline V gene lookup returns CDR1 SGDLS and CDR2 YYNGEE. The CDR3 has 15 residues. CDR3 loop: CASSPPDSYNEKLFF. CDR3 DNA sequence: TGTGCCAGCAGCCCCCCGGACAGCTATAATGAAAAACTGTTTTTT. Drawing the rest from reference TRBV9 and TRBJ1-4, the complete variable domain is DSGVTQTPKHLITATGQRVTLRCSPRSGDLSVYWYQQSLDQGLQFLIQYYNGEERAKGNILERFSAQQFPDLHSELNLSSLELGDSALYFCASSPPDSYNEKLFFGSGTQLSVL.

J is TRBJ1-2 and V is TRBV9; D is undetermined. Trimming cost V 0 bases and J 3 bases, with 9 bases left between them. Germline CDR1 reads SGDLS; CDR2 reads YYNGEE. The CDR3 loop spans 14 amino acids. CDR3 DNA: TGTGCCAGCAGCGTAGCGGTGGGCGACTATGGCTACACCTTC. Translation gives CASSVAVGDYGYTF.

The chain couples TRBV5-1 to TRBJ1-5; D possibly corresponds to TRBD1 (5 bases). V was clipped by 4 bases and J by 1 base, with 12 bases between them. The CDR3 is 15 residues long. CDR1 is SGHRS, CDR2 YFSETQ, per germline. The CDR3 coding sequence is TGCGCCAGCAGCATGATTGGGGCCAGCAATCAGCCCCAGCATTTT. Translating gives CASSMIGASNQPQHF.

The J gene is TRBJ2-2, the V gene TRBV9; TRBD1 aligns across 10 bases. V lost 4 bases and J lost 5; bases outside the gene matches: 5. Per the germline V gene, CDR1 is SGDLS and CDR2 is YYNGEE. The CDR3 has 15 amino acids. CDR3 loop: CASSPSDRGTGELFF. Written as DNA, the CDR3 is TGTGCCAGCAGCCCCTCGGACAGGGGGACCGGGGAGCTGTTTTTT.

The chain has TRBV5-4 and TRBJ2-3; 10 nucleotides align to TRBD2. This CDR3 has 16 amino acids. V was clipped by 4 bases and J by 8 bases; unmatched bases: 13. CDR1 is SGHNT, CDR2 YYREEE, per germline (reference sequence). The CDR3 DNA sequence: TGTGCCAGCAGCATGCTAGCGGGGGCGCCCGGGGGTACGCAGTATTTT. It encodes CASSMLAGAPGGTQYF.

The chain is built from TRBV12-5 and TRBJ2-5, with D tentatively TRBD2 (5 bases). V gave up 0 bases and J gave up 8 bases, with 16 bases separating them. Germline CDR1 LGHNT, CDR2 FRNRAP. This CDR3 has 15 amino acids. In DNA form, the CDR3 reads TGTGCTAGTGGTTTGGTACTGGCTAGCTGGCAAACCCAGTACTTC. It encodes CASGLVLASWQTQYF.

This clone was recorded once. V gene TRBV19 combines with J gene TRBJ1-5; D gene unclear. There are 14 residues in the CDR3. The V end was cut by 3 bases, the J end by 3 bases, with 9 bases between. From germline, CDR1 is LNHDA and CDR2 SQIVND (reference sequence). For the CDR3, the DNA is TGTGCCAGTAGTATTTCCCAGTACAATCAGCCCCAGCATTTT. This translates into CASSISQYNQPQHF. Based on the CDR3 plus reference TRBV19 and TRBJ1-5, the full variable domain is DGGITQSPKYLFRKEGQNVTLSCEQNLNHDAMYWYRQDPGQGLRLIYYSQIVNDFQKGDIAEGYSVSREKKESFPLTVTSAQKNPTAFYLCASSISQYNQPQHFGDGTRLSIL.

The table lists this clone with a few counts. The chain links TRBV6-5 to TRBJ2-1; the D gene is possibly TRBD2 (6 bases). The CDR3 has 14 residues. Germline V gene lookup returns CDR1 MNHEY and CDR2 SVGAGI. V shed 1 base and J shed 5 bases, with 9 bases lying between them. The CDR3 DNA is TGTGCCAGCAGTTACTTGGCGGGACACAATGAGCAGTTCTTC. Translated, it gives CASSYLAGHNEQFF.